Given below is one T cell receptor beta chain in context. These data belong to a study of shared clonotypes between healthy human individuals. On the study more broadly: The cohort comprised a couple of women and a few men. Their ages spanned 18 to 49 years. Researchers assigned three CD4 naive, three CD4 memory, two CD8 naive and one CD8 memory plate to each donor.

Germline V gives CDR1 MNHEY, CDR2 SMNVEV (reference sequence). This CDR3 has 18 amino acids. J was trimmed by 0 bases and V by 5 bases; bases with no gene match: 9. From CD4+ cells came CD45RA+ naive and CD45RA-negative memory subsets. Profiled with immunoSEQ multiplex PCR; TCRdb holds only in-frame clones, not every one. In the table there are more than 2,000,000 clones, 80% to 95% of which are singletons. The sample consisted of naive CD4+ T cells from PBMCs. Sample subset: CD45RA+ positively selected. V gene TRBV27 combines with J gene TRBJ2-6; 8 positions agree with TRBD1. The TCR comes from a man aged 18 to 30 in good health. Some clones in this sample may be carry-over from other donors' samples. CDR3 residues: CASSPPGQVGSGANVLTF. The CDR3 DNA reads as TGTGCCAGCAGTCCACCGGGACAGGTGGGCTCTGGGGCCAACGTCCTGACTTTC.